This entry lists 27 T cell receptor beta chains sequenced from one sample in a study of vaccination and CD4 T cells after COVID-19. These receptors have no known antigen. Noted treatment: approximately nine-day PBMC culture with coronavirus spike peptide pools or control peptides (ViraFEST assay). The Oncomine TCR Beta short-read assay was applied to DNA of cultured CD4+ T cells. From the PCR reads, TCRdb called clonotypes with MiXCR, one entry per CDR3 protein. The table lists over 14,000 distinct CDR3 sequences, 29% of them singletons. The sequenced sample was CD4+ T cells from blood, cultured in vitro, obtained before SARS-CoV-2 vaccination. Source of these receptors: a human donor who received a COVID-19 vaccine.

Here the CDR3 reads CASSLQPHMIYEQYF. In DNA, the CDR3 is TGCGCCAGCAGTTTACAGCCCCACATGATCTACGAGCAGTACTTC. The V and J genes are TRBV5-1 and TRBJ2-7; no reliable D call. Germline V gene data show CDR1 as SGHRS and CDR2 as YFSETQ. V was trimmed by 5 bases and J by 3 bases, leaving 18 bases between them. The CDR3 is 15 amino acids.

The CDR3 here is CASSLGQHNEKLFF. As DNA, the CDR3 is TGCGCCAGCAGCTTGGGACAGCATAATGAAAAACTGTTTTTT. The chain uses TRBV5-1 and TRBJ1-4; TRBD1 might be the D (5 bases). Trimming took off 0 bases at V and 4 bases at J, with 7 bases between the two ends. CDR1 is SGHRS and CDR2 is YFSETQ in the germline V gene. This CDR3 has 14 residues.

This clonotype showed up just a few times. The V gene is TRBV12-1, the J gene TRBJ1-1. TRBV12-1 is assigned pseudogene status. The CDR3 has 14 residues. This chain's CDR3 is CASSRCELWTEAFF. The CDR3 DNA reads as TGTGCCAGCAGCCGATGTGAGTTATGGACTGAAGCTTTCTTT.

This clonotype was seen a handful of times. The CDR3 region has the DNA TGTGCCAGCAGCTTTACCGGGGCCACTGAAGCTTTCTTT. Translation gives CASSFTGATEAFF. The chain uses TRBV11-2 and TRBJ1-1; possible D gene TRBD1, 5 bases. CDR1 and CDR2 (germline): SGHAT, FQNNGV. The CDR3 is made up of 13 amino acids. Trimming removed 3 bases from V and 4 bases from J, with 9 bases in between.

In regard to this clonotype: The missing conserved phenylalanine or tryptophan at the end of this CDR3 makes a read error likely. The CDR3 sequence is CASGRTSGGNDEQFY. DNA for the CDR3: TGTGCCAGCGGTCGGACTAGCGGGGGGAACGATGAGCAGTTCTAC. The chain is built from TRBV6-1 and TRBJ2-1; TRBD2 matches 14 bases. This CDR3 is 15 amino acids long. Looked up from germline, CDR1 is MNHNS and CDR2 is SASEGT. V trimming: 8 bases; J trimming: 8 bases; junction bases outside the gene matches: 8.

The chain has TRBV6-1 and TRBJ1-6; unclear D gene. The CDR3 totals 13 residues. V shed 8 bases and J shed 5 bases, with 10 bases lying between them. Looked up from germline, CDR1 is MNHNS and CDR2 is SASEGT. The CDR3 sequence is CASLEPNNSPLHF. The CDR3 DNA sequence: TGTGCCAGCCTCGAACCCAATAATTCACCCCTCCACTTT.

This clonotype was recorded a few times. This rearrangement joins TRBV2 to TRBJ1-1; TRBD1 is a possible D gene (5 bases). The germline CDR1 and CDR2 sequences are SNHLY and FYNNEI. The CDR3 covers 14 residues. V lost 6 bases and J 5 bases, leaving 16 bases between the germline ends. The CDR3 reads CASRPREGLTEAFF. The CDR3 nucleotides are TGTGCCAGCAGACCTAGGGAGGGGTTGACTGAAGCTTTCTTT. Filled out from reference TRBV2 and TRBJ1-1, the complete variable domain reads EPEVTQTPSHQVTQMGQEVILRCVPISNHLYFYWYRQILGQKVEFLVSFYNNEISEKSEIFDDQFSVERPDGSNFTLKIRSTKLEDSAMYFCASRPREGLTEAFFGQGTRLTVV.

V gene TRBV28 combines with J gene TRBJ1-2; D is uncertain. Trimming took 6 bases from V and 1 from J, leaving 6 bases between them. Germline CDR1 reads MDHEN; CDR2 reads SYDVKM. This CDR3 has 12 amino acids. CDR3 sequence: CASRGINYGYTF. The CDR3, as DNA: TGTGCCAGCAGGGGAATTAACTATGGCTACACCTTC.

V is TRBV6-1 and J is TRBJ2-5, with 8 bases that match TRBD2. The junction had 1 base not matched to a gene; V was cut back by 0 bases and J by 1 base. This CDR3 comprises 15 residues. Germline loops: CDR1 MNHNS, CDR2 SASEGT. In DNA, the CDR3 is TGTGCCAGCAGTGAAGCTGGGACTAGCCAAGAGACCCAGTACTTC. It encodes CASSEAGTSQETQYF.

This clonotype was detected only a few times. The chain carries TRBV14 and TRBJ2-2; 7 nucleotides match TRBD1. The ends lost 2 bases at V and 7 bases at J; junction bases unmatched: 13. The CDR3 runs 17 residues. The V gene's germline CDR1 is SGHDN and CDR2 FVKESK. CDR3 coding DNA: TGTGCCAGCAGCCAACGAACAGGGGTTGGGAATGTCGGGGAGCTGTTTTTT. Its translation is CASSQRTGVGNVGELFF.

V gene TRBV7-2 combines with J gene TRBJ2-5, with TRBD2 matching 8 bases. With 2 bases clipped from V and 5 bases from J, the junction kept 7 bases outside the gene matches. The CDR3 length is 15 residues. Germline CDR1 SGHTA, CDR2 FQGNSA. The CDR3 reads CASSLNSGAGETQYF. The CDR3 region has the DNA TGTGCCAGCAGCTTAAATAGCGGGGCGGGGGAGACCCAGTACTTC.

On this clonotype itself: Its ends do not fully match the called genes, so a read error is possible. The CDR3 DNA sequence: TGTGCTAGCATCGACAGCCCTGAAGCTTTCTTT. Protein: CASIDSPEAFF. This chain uses TRBV6-2 or TRBV6-3 with TRBJ1-1, with a tentative D call TRBD1 (5 bases). This CDR3 contains 11 residues. Germline V gene sequence: CDR1 MNHEY, CDR2 SVGEGT.

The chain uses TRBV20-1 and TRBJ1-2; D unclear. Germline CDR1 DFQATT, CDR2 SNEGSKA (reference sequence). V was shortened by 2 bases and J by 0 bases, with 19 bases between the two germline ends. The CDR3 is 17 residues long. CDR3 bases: TGCAGTGCTAGACGGACGAGTCAAATTGAAGCTAACTATGGCTACACCTTC. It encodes CSARRTSQIEANYGYTF.

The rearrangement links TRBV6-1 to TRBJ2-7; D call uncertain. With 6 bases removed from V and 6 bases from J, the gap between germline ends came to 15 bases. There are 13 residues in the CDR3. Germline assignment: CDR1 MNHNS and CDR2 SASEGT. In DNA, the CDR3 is TGTGCCAGCAGACTCGACCGGTGGGGCGAGCAGTACTTC. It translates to CASRLDRWGEQYF.

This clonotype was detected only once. This CDR3 reads CAISGAQPGVNEQFF. DNA of the CDR3: TGTGCCATCAGTGGGGCGCAGCCTGGGGTGAATGAGCAGTTCTTC. V usage is TRBV10-3 and J usage is TRBJ2-1; no clear D gene. This CDR3 contains 15 residues. The V gene's germline CDR1 is ENHRY and CDR2 SYGVKD. Trimming pared 4 bases from V and 7 bases from J, leaving 17 bases between.

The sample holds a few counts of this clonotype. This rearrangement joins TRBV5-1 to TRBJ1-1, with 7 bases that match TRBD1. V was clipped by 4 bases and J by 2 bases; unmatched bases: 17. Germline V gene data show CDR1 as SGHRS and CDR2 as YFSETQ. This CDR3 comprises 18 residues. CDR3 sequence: CASSLVGPQGIGNTEAFF. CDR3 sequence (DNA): TGCGCCAGCAGCCTTGTGGGACCACAGGGGATCGGAAACACTGAAGCTTTCTTT.

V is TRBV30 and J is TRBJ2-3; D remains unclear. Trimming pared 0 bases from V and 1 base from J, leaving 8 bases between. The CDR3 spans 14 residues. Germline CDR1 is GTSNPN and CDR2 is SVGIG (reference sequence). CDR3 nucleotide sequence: TGTGCCTGGAGTGTACAGCACCGCACAGATACGCAGTATTTT. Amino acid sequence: CAWSVQHRTDTQYF.

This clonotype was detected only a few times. For the CDR3, the DNA is TGTGCCAGCTTATGGGGTCGAGGTAATTCACCCCTCCACTTT. Residues: CASLWGRGNSPLHF. The V call is TRBV5-6, the J call TRBJ1-6; D remains unclear. This CDR3 region has 14 residues. Germline-derived CDR1 and CDR2 are SGHDT and YYEEEE. Trimming left V 7 bases short and J 6 bases short, with 14 bases between.

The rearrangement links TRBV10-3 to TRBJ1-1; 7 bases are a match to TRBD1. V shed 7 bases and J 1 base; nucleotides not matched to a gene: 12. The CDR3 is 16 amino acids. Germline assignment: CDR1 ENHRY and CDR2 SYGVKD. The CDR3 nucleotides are TGTGCCATCAAACCCGTTACCGGGACAGCGAACACTGAAGCTTTCTTT. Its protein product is CAIKPVTGTANTEAFF.

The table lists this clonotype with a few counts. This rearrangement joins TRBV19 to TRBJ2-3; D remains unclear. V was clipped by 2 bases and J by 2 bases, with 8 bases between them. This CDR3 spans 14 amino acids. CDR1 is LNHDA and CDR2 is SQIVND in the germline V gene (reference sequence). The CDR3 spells CASSIQLYTDTQYF. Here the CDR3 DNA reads TGTGCCAGTAGTATACAACTCTACACAGATACGCAGTATTTT.

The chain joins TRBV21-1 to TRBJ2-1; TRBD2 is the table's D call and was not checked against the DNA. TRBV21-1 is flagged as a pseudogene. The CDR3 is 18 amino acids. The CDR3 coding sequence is TGTGCCAGCAGCAGCGGGACTAGCGATATGTTAACCTACAATGAGCAGTTCTTC. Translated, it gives CASSSGTSDMLTYNEQFF.

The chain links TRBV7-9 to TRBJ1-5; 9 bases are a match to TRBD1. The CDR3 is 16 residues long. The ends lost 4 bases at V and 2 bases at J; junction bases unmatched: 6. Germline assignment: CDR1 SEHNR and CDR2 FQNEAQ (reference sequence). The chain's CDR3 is CASSSSDRGGNQPQHF. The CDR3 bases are TGTGCCAGCAGCTCCTCGGACAGGGGTGGCAATCAGCCCCAGCATTTT.

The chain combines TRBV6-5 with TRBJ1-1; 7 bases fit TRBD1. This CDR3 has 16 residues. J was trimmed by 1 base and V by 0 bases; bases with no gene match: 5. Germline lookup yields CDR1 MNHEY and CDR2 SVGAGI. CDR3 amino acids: CASSYSAGTENTEAFF. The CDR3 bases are TGTGCCAGCAGTTACTCTGCGGGGACAGAGAACACTGAAGCTTTCTTT.

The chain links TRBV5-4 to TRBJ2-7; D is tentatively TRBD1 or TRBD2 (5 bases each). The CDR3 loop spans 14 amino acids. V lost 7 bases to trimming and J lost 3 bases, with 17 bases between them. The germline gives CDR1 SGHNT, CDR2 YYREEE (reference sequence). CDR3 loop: CASGNPGPNYEQYF. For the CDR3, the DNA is TGTGCCAGCGGTAATCCGGGACCGAACTACGAGCAGTACTTC.

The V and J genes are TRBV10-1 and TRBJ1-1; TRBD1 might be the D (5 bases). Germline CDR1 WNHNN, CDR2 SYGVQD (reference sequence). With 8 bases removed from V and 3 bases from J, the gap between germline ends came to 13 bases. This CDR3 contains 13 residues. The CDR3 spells CASRAGTHTEAFF. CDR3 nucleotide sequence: TGCGCCAGCCGAGCCGGGACCCACACTGAAGCTTTCTTT.

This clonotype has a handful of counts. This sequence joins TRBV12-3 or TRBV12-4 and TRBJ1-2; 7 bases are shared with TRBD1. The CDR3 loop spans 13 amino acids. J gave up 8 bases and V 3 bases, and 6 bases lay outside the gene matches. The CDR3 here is CASSFRQGGGYTF. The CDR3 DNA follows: TGTGCCAGCAGTTTTAGGCAGGGGGGCGGCTACACCTTC.

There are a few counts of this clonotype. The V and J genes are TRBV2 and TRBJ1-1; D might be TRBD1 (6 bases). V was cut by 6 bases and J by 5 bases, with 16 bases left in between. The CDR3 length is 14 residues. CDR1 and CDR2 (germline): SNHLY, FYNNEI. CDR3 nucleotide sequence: TGTGCCAGCAGGAAGCCAGGGGAGGGGACTGAAGCTTTCTTT. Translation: CASRKPGEGTEAFF. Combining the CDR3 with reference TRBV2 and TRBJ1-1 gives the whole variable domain EPEVTQTPSHQVTQMGQEVILRCVPISNHLYFYWYRQILGQKVEFLVSFYNNEISEKSEIFDDQFSVERPDGSNFTLKIRSTKLEDSAMYFCASRKPGEGTEAFFGQGTRLTVV.